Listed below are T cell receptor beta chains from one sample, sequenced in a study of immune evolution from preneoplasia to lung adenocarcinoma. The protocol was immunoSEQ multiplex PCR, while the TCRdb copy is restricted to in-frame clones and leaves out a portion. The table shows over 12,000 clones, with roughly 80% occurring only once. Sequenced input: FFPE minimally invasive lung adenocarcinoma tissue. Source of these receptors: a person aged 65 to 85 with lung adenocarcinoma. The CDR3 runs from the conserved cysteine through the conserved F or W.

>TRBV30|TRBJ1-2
CAWSGTGYGYTF
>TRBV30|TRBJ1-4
CALTVTTNEKLFF
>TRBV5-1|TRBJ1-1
CASSLRTGNTEAFF
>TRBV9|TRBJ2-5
CASSVDRAFQETQYF
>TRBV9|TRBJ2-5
CASSVEDRGGGETQYF
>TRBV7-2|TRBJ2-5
CASSPGSTQYF
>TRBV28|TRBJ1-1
CASSARDLNTEAFF
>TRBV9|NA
CASSVGGATYEQYF
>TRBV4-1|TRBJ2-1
CASSQDRGGNEQFF
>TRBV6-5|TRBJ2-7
CASGPAGEREQYF
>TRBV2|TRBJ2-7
CASSGQGGSYEQYF
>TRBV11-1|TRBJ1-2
CASSLVQGMAGYTF
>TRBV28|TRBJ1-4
CASKQSGEKLFF
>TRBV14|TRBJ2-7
CASSQGDNTWDEQYF
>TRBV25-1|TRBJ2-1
CASREGGGNEQFF
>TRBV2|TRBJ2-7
CASNSEGARPYEQYF
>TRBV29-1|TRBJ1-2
CSVDDFSAYGYTF
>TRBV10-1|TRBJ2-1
CASLRPIFWGFF
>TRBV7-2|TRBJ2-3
CASSLGWDTDTQYF
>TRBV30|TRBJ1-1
CAWIRQALNTEAFF
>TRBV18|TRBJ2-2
CASSELGPGTPNTGELFF
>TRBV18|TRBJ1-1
CASSGTRNTEAFF
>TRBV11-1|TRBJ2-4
CASSLGGLGRRNIQYF
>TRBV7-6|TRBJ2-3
CASSLVAGGGTQYF
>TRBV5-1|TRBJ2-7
CASSFSGSSYEQYF
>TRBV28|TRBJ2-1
CASSELAGAYNEQFF
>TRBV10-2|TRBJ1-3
CASSSGTGGNTIYF